This T cell receptor beta chain was documented in a study of cytomegalovirus exposure and HLA in healthy donors. Study-level findings and limits: Earlier analysis looked at TCR beta V segments, and most were productive about 87% or about 30% of the time. Most likely, a cluster of highly shared sequence variants arose as a sequencing artifact.

Regarding donors, all were healthy bone marrow donors. This clone occurred a few times. No antigen is known for it. Primers included in the PCR were 60 Vbeta and 13 Jbeta primers. TCRdb's table, derived via immunoSEQ multiplex PCR, lists solely in-frame clones and lacks some. The sample has about 81,000 clones, around 90% seen once; the top ten hold under 2.5%. Trimming cost V 3 bases and J 9 bases; bases outside gene matches: 14. The CDR3 has 15 amino acids. The germline CDR1 and CDR2 sequences are MDHEN and SYDVKM. Sequencing was carried out using PBMCs. This chain connects TRBV28 to TRBJ2-7; the match to TRBD2 covers 7 bases. The sequence was obtained from a man aged 18 to 29 in good health and CMV-seronegative. CDR3 in amino acids: CASSFGVSGGKAQYF. As DNA, the CDR3 is TGTGCCAGCAGTTTCGGGGTGTCGGGAGGAAAGGCGCAGTACTTC. Combining the CDR3 with reference TRBV28 and TRBJ2-7 gives the whole variable domain DVKVTQSSRYLVKRTGEKVFLECVQDMDHENMFWYRQDPGLGLRLIYFSYDVKMKEKGDIPEGYSVSREKKERFSLILESASTNQTSMYLCASSFGVSGGKAQYFGPGTRLTVT.